The 16 T cell receptor beta chains below come from one sample, sequenced in a study of T cells in Graves' hyperthyroidism and ophthalmopathy. Amplification yielded TCR beta CDR3 regions, with RNA transcripts as the source. Carried out on the TCR CDR3, a first-round RT-PCR used the HTBI primer set. TCRdb re-called the multiplex PCR reads with MiXCR, one entry per CDR3 protein. The sample lists about 520,000 distinct CDR3 sequences; 24% were seen once. Sequenced: blood. The origin of the receptors is a woman aged 25-40 years with Graves' ophthalmopathy.

This clonotype was picked up many times. The chain has TRBV6-5 and TRBJ1-1; D unclear. Trimming left V 4 bases short and J 5 bases short, with 17 bases between. This CDR3 comprises 15 residues. The germline V gene encodes CDR1 MNHEY and CDR2 SVGAGI. CDR3 DNA: TGTGCCAGCAGTTTACCCAACTCAGCGGGAACTGAAGCTTTCTTT. Encoded protein: CASSLPNSAGTEAFF.

The rearrangement joins TRBV12-3 or TRBV12-4 to TRBJ1-5; possible D gene TRBD1, 6 bases. The CDR3 runs to 14 residues. V lost 7 bases and J lost 3, with 13 bases in between. The CDR3 protein is CASTGAGDNQPQHF. The CDR3 nucleotides read TGTGCCAGCACGGGGGCAGGTGACAATCAGCCCCAGCATTTT.

The genes are TRBV19 and TRBJ1-2; D is possibly TRBD1 (6 bases). Looked up from germline, CDR1 is LNHDA and CDR2 is SQIVND (reference sequence). This CDR3 has 13 residues. V was trimmed by 2 bases and J by 9 bases, leaving 13 bases between them. The CDR3 nucleotides are TGTGCCAGTAGTATATCCGGGGGCGCAAGCTACACCTTC. Translated, it gives CASSISGGASYTF.

The chain carries TRBV28 and TRBJ2-5; TRBD2 matches at 8 bases. The CDR3 is made up of 16 amino acids. CDR1 MDHEN and CDR2 SYDVKM come from the germline V gene. The ends lost 8 bases at V and 5 bases at J; junction bases unmatched: 16. The CDR3 DNA follows: TGTGCCAGCTTTCGAGGCGGGAGGAGAGGGGGGGAGACCCAGTACTTC. Translation gives CASFRGGRRGGETQYF.

This clonotype was counted at least ten times. The chain joins TRBV12-3 or TRBV12-4 to TRBJ1-1, with 8 bases lining up with TRBD1. V dropped 5 bases and J dropped 5; count of bases not matched to a gene: 4. The CDR3 is 13 residues long. DNA of the CDR3: TGTGCCAGCAGTGTCCGACAGGGGACTGAAGCTTTCTTT. Encoded protein: CASSVRQGTEAFF.

This clonotype was recorded at least ten times. The chain combines TRBV10-3 with TRBJ1-6; D is undetermined. V lost 10 bases, J lost 5 bases, and 12 bases lay in between. The CDR3 length is 13 residues. Germline CDR1 is ENHRY and CDR2 is SYGVKD. The CDR3 sequence: CATMKGHNSPLHF. CDR3 DNA: TGTGCCACCATGAAGGGTCATAATTCACCCCTCCACTTT.

This clonotype was detected ten times or more. The chain joins TRBV6-5 to TRBJ1-1; D not resolved. The V and J ends lost 7 bases and 0 bases respectively, with 12 bases between them. CDR1 is MNHEY and CDR2 is SVGAGI in the germline V gene. The CDR3 has 14 amino acids. The DNA of the CDR3 is TGTGCCAGCATCTGGACGTACCTGAACACTGAAGCTTTCTTT. It encodes CASIWTYLNTEAFF.

This clonotype was found a few times. The rearrangement links TRBV12-3 or TRBV12-4 to TRBJ1-2; TRBD1 is a possible D gene (6 bases). V was trimmed by 6 bases and J by 4 bases, leaving 12 bases between them. The CDR3 contains 13 residues. The CDR3 is CASRKDRLYGYTF. Written as DNA, the CDR3 is TGTGCCAGCAGAAAGGACAGACTCTATGGCTACACCTTC.

This clonotype turned up a few times. The chain uses TRBV27 and TRBJ1-1, with 7 nucleotides matching TRBD1. V dropped 4 bases and J dropped 3; count of bases not matched to a gene: 11. The CDR3 length is 16 residues. Per the germline V gene, CDR1 is MNHEY and CDR2 is SMNVEV (reference sequence). The CDR3 reads CASSYDRAYRYTEAFF. CDR3 in DNA: TGTGCCAGCAGTTACGACAGGGCCTACAGGTACACTGAAGCTTTCTTT.

This clonotype has ten or more counts. The chain employs TRBV29-1 and TRBJ2-2; D may be TRBD1 (5 bases). The germline V gene has CDR1 SQVTM and CDR2 ANQGSEA. The CDR3 runs 12 residues. V lost 4 bases to trimming and J lost 6 bases, with 9 bases between them. In DNA form, the CDR3 reads TGCAGCGTTGCGACAGTATCCGGGGAGCTGTTTTTT. This sequence encodes CSVATVSGELFF.

The V and J genes are TRBV6-1 and TRBJ1-2; 10 positions match TRBD1. The V and J ends lost 6 bases and 5 bases, in that order; junction bases with no gene match: 6. The CDR3 is 14 amino acids. CDR1 is MNHNS and CDR2 is SASEGT in the germline V gene. Here the CDR3 DNA reads TGTGCCAGCAGGGGGACAGGGGTACGGTATGGCTACACCTTC. This encodes CASRGTGVRYGYTF.

This clonotype has a count of ten or more. J is TRBJ1-2 and V is TRBV6-5, with D unclear. V was cut by 9 bases and J by 3 bases, with 17 bases left in between. This CDR3 is 14 amino acids long. Germline V lookup: CDR1 MNHEY, CDR2 SVGAGI. CDR3 region: CASHPHRPDYGYTF. In nucleotides, the CDR3 is TGTGCCAGTCACCCCCACAGACCGGACTATGGCTACACCTTC.

At least ten counts were recorded for this clonotype. CDR3 sequence (DNA): TGTGCCAGTAGCCATGATAGCAATCAGCCCCAGCATTTT. Its protein product is CASSHDSNQPQHF. This rearrangement joins TRBV19 to TRBJ1-5, with unresolved D. Trimming took off 6 bases at V and 0 bases at J, with 6 bases between the two ends. This CDR3 region has 13 residues. Germline V lookup: CDR1 LNHDA, CDR2 SQIVND (reference sequence).

This clonotype has at least ten counts. The J gene is TRBJ1-5, the V gene TRBV28, with no clear D. This CDR3 contains 13 residues. Germline CDR1 MDHEN, CDR2 SYDVKM. The ends were cut back, 8 bases at V and 8 bases at J, with 16 bases in the middle. CDR3 nucleotide sequence: TGTGCCAGCGCCGGTCGGGTTGCGGAGCCCCAGCATTTT. It translates to CASAGRVAEPQHF.

The chain has TRBV30 and TRBJ1-2, with 8 bases lining up with TRBD1. Looked up from germline, CDR1 is GTSNPN and CDR2 is SVGIG (reference sequence). J gave up 6 bases and V 2 bases, and 5 bases lay outside the gene matches. CDR3 length: 13 amino acids. The DNA of the CDR3 is TGTGCCTGGAGTCTCGACAGGGGAGATGGCTACACCTTC. Residues: CAWSLDRGDGYTF.

This clonotype appeared a few times. The chain joins TRBV29-1 to TRBJ2-5; D is perhaps TRBD1 (6 bases). Germline CDR1 and CDR2: SQVTM and ANQGSEA. The CDR3 contains 17 residues. The V gene lost 2 bases and the J gene lost 2 bases, with 21 bases spanning the gap. CDR3 sequence (DNA): TGCAGCGTTGAATTTAATTGGGGGCCCAACCAACAAGAGACCCAGTACTTC. Translating it yields CSVEFNWGPNQQETQYF.